This T cell receptor beta chain emerged from a study of regulatory T cells in long-lasting Graves disease. General observations from the study: Newly diagnosed patients had higher TCR diversity than persistent Graves' patients did. New patients shared 950 to 1,000 public clonotypes, fewer than the roughly 3,000 shared by persistent patients.

Germline V lookup: CDR1 SGHRS, CDR2 YFSETQ. V shed 4 bases, J shed 3 bases, and the junction held 7 bases outside the gene matches. The CDR3 has 15 residues. TCRdb reprocessed the reads with MiXCR, giving one entry per CDR3 protein. The sample holds 650 to 950 distinct CDR3 sequences, 80% to 90% seen once. Note on this clonotype: The antigen is not known.

RNA extracted from PBMCs served as the sequencing template. The chain links TRBV5-1 to TRBJ2-1; 7 nucleotides agree with TRBD2. The input for sequencing was peripheral blood mononuclear cells (PBMCs), taken with antithyroid drug treatment, in newly diagnosed or persistent Graves disease (not recorded which). This sequence was found in a man between 18 and 35 years old with Graves disease. DNA of the CDR3: TGCGCCAGCAGCATCGAACTAGCGATCTACAATGAGCAGTTCTTC. Translated: CASSIELAIYNEQFF.